This T cell receptor beta chain was obtained from a study of T cell responses to AZD1222 COVID-19 vaccine. This CDR3 has 12 residues. Germline loops: CDR1 SGHDT, CDR2 YYEEEE. With 4 bases removed from V and 9 bases from J, the gap between germline ends came to 11 bases. This clone has only a few counts. Its antigen remains unknown. TCRdb's copy holds only in-frame clones and misses some; the assay was immunoSEQ multiplex PCR. The table lists about 150,000 clones, around nine tenths of them singletons. General observations from the study: Reportedly, close to half of spike-specific TCRs are directed against unmutated variant regions.

Specimen: peripheral blood, collected on day 0 of AZD1222 vaccination. The receptor was isolated from an adult in good health. The rearrangement links TRBV5-6 to TRBJ2-1; D unresolved. This CDR3 is CASSTLPPEQFF. The CDR3 DNA reads as TGTGCCAGCAGCACACTACCACCTGAGCAGTTCTTC.